This T cell receptor (beta chain) was sequenced during a study of T-cell memory formation after mild COVID-19. Study-level information: The study found TCR clusters largely donor specific. Regarding the study as a whole: Some clones that responded were present in memory (sampled pre-infection), which suggests cross-reactive memory joined. The authors did not confirm SARS-CoV-2 specificity of second-wave clones peaking day 37.

CDR1 and CDR2 from the germline V gene are SGHNT and YENEEA. The V end was cut by 5 bases, the J end by 5 bases, with 15 bases between. The CDR3 consists of 14 residues. MiXCR, run by TCRdb on the 5' RACE reads, gives a single entry per CDR3 protein. The sample lists around 300,000 distinct CDR3 sequences, roughly 19% occurring once. With respect to this clonotype: Its antigen is unknown.

The clonotype originates from a man aged 18 to 30 who had mild COVID-19 (a few samples of this study predate the infection). Cell type and time point are not known. Sequenced: PBMCs or a T cell subset sorted from them (not recorded which). The V gene is TRBV11-3, the J gene TRBJ2-5; possibly TRBD1 or TRBD2 for D (5 bases each). The CDR3 is CASSNPGRGETQYF. CDR3 bases: TGTGCCAGCAGCAATCCAGGGAGAGGGGAGACCCAGTACTTC.